This TCR beta chain was recovered during a study of T cells in Graves' hyperthyroidism and ophthalmopathy. Points from the study as a whole: Patients with ophthalmopathy were separated from those with stable hyperthyroidism by a 13 V-J model. Most clonotypes that expanded in the thyroid above 0.001 also showed up in blood.

Amplification of TCR beta CDR3 regions used RNA as the template. RT-PCR in the first round (using the HTBI primer set) targeted the TCR CDR3. In TCRdb, the multiplex PCR reads were re-called with MiXCR into one record per CDR3 protein. The profile covers about 480,000 distinct CDR3 sequences, with approximately 23% appearing a single time and around 47% taken by the ten largest. Using more than 8 ml of fresh peripheral blood, PBMCs were prepared. This clonotype was recorded a few times. The antigen is not known. The sequence was collected from a woman in her sixties or seventies with Graves' ophthalmopathy. The specimen was blood.

The DNA for the CDR3 is TGTGCCAGTAGTGTGGCAATCGCTGAAAAACTGTTTTTT. It specifies CASSVAIAEKLFF. This rearrangement joins TRBV19 to TRBJ1-4; unclear D gene. This CDR3 has 13 amino acids. V was shortened by 5 bases and J by 7 bases, with 11 bases between the two germline ends. Per the germline V gene, CDR1 is LNHDA and CDR2 is SQIVND (reference sequence).